The rows below give T cell receptor beta chains drawn from one sample of a study of cytomegalovirus exposure and HLA in healthy donors. Sequencing used immunoSEQ multiplex PCR; TCRdb keeps in-frame clones, though not all of them. The data show 130,000 to 150,000 clones, over 60% seen once. Sequencing was carried out using PBMCs. These receptors all stem from a man in his forties in good health and CMV-seropositive. The CDR3 runs from the conserved cysteine through the conserved F or W. The D gene is left open where the match is weak. Only some rows state a clone size, as once, few, many or a class for expanded clones.

TRBV5-1	TRBJ1-2	TRBD1	NA	CASSLRSGQEEAPYGYTF	TGCGCCAGCAGCTTACGAAGTGGACAGGAAGAGGCCCCCTATGGCTACACCTTC
TRBV6-5	TRBJ1-5	NA	few	CASSYSHSNQPQHF	TGTGCCAGCAGTTACTCCCATAGCAATCAGCCCCAGCATTTT
TRBV14	TRBJ1-1	NA	NA	CASSNRAGMETEAFF	TGTGCCAGCAGCAACAGGGCAGGGATGGAGACTGAAGCTTTCTTT
TRBV7-9	TRBJ1-4	TRBD1	NA	CASSRAGGSNEKLFF	TGTGCCAGCAGCAGAGCAGGGGGATCTAATGAAAAACTGTTTTTT
TRBV19	TRBJ1-5	TRBD1	NA	CASSVLGQGANQPQHF	TGTGCCAGTAGTGTTCTAGGACAGGGGGCGAATCAGCCCCAGCATTTT
TRBV10-1	TRBJ1-1	NA	NA	CASSGQRNTEAFF	TGCGCCAGCAGTGGACAGCGGAACACTGAAGCTTTCTTT
TRBV7-2	TRBJ1-2	NA	NA	CASSINTYGYTF	TGTGCCAGCAGCATAAACACCTATGGCTACACCTTC
TRBV18	TRBJ2-3	NA	NA	CASSLSATDTQYF	TGTGCCAGCTCTTTAAGCGCGACAGATACGCAGTATTTT
TRBV9	TRBJ2-5	NA	NA	CASSVAGVSQTQYF	TGTGCCAGCAGCGTAGCGGGAGTCTCGCAGACCCAGTACTTC
TRBV7-9	TRBJ1-2	NA	NA	CASSVRDFDYGYTF	TGTGCCAGCAGCGTCAGGGACTTTGACTATGGCTACACCTTC
TRBV4-2	TRBJ2-3	NA	NA	CASSLNRGGGGDTQYF	TGTGCCAGCAGCCTGAACAGGGGAGGTGGAGGAGATACGCAGTATTTT
TRBV30	TRBJ1-5	NA	NA	CAIQDSNQPQHF	TGTGCCATACAGGATAGCAATCAGCCCCAGCATTTT
TRBV19	TRBJ1-5	NA	few	CASRAGAGQPQHF	TGTGCCAGTAGAGCGGGGGCAGGGCAGCCCCAGCATTTT
TRBV5-1	TRBJ2-1	TRBD2	NA	CASSQHSSGGYNEQFF	TGCGCCAGCAGCCAGCATTCTAGCGGCGGCTACAATGAGCAGTTCTTC
TRBV18	TRBJ1-4	NA	NA	CASSPTGSFEKLFF	TGTGCCAGCTCACCAACAGGGTCTTTTGAAAAACTGTTTTTT
TRBV5-1	TRBJ2-3	NA	NA	CASSFRPSEDTQYF	TGCGCCAGCAGCTTTAGGCCTTCGGAGGATACGCAGTATTTT
TRBV27	TRBJ2-7	NA	NA	CASSNRAGREQYF	TGTGCCAGCAGTAATAGGGCAGGGCGCGAGCAGTACTTC
TRBV7-9	TRBJ1-2	TRBD1	NA	CASSSGQDNTF	TGTGCCAGCAGCTCTGGACAGGACAACACCTTC
TRBV7-9	TRBJ2-2	TRBD2	NA	CSSSTSETTGELFF	TGTTCCAGCAGTACTAGCGAGACCACCGGGGAGCTGTTTTTT
TRBV7-9	TRBJ2-5	NA	once	CASSLPARETQYF	TGTGCCAGCAGCCTACCCGCGAGGGAGACCCAGTACTTC
TRBV5-1	TRBJ1-1	NA	NA	CASILGGGNTEAFF	TGCGCCAGCATCCTGGGAGGGGGAAACACTGAAGCTTTCTTT
TRBV29-1	TRBJ2-3	TRBD1	NA	CSVETTGGYTDTQYF	TGCAGCGTTGAGACGACAGGGGGCTACACAGATACGCAGTATTTT
TRBV25-1	TRBJ2-5	NA	NA	CASSTSDRPQETQYF	TGTGCCAGCAGTACCTCTGACAGGCCACAAGAGACCCAGTACTTC
TRBV7-9	TRBJ1-3	NA	once	CASSQRGSGNTIYF	TGTGCCAGCTCCCAGCGAGGATCTGGAAACACCATATATTTT
TRBV2	TRBJ2-1	TRBD2	few	CASTAGEYNEQFF	TGTGCCAGCACGGCGGGAGAATACAATGAGCAGTTCTTC
TRBV30	TRBJ2-7	TRBD2	NA	CAWGRGGSYYEQYF	TGTGCCTGGGGCCGGGGGGGATCGTACTACGAGCAGTACTTC
TRBV20-1	TRBJ2-1	NA	NA	CSARGEVGGFF	TGCAGTGCTAGGGGGGAGGTGGGAGGGTTCTTC
TRBV18	TRBJ2-7	TRBD1	NA	CASSPDRGLAYEQYF	TGTGCCAGCTCACCTGACAGGGGGTTAGCCTACGAGCAGTACTTC
TRBV19	TRBJ1-1	TRBD1	NA	CASSPPGTGGPEAFF	TGTGCCAGTAGTCCCCCCGGGACAGGGGGCCCTGAAGCTTTCTTT
TRBV9	TRBJ1-3	NA	NA	CASSAFSSGNTIYF	TGTGCCAGCAGCGCCTTTAGCTCTGGAAACACCATATATTTT
TRBV2	TRBJ1-2	TRBD1	NA	CASSESGAGGAGYGYTF	TGTGCCAGCAGTGAATCCGGTGCAGGGGGCGCCGGCTATGGCTACACCTTC
TRBV27	TRBJ2-7	TRBD2	NA	CASSLGGRAFSYEQYF	TGTGCCAGCAGTTTAGGTGGGAGGGCCTTTTCCTACGAGCAGTACTTC
TRBV5-1	TRBJ1-3	NA	NA	CASSLGTDFGNTIYF	TGCGCCAGCAGCTTGGGGACAGATTTTGGAAACACCATATATTTT
TRBV7-2	TRBJ1-1	NA	few	CASSLGAGMNTEAFF	TGTGCCAGCAGCTTAGGGGCCGGGATGAACACTGAAGCTTTCTTT
TRBV5-5	TRBJ2-1	TRBD1	NA	CASSYLQGAAFF	TGTGCCAGCAGCTACCTACAGGGGGCAGCGTTCTTC
TRBV28	TRBJ2-7	TRBD2	NA	CASSLPLGLAGAGEQYF	TGTGCCAGCAGCCTCCCCCTCGGACTAGCGGGAGCTGGCGAGCAGTACTTC
TRBV28	TRBJ1-5	NA	NA	CASSLVQGNQPQHF	TGTGCCAGCAGTTTAGTACAGGGCAATCAGCCCCAGCATTTT
TRBV7-9	TRBJ2-7	TRBD1	NA	CSSSLAPTGDSYEQYF	TGTTCCAGCAGCTTAGCCCCGACAGGGGACTCCTACGAGCAGTACTTC
TRBV4-1	TRBJ1-5	NA	NA	CASSQRGSQPQHF	TGCGCCAGCAGCCAAAGAGGGAGTCAGCCCCAGCATTTT
TRBV5-1	TRBJ2-7	NA	NA	CASSLGVGALYEQYF	TGCGCCAGCAGCTTGGGTGTGGGGGCCCTATACGAGCAGTACTTC
TRBV7-8	TRBJ1-5	NA	NA	CASSHRQDRYSNQPQHF	TGTGCCAGCAGCCACCGCCAAGACAGATATAGCAATCAGCCCCAGCATTTT
TRBV9	TRBJ2-7	TRBD1	NA	CASSATDRAAQYF	TGTGCCAGCAGCGCGACTGACAGGGCCGCGCAGTACTTC
TRBV7-8	TRBJ2-1	TRBD2	NA	CASSLSGGGPIEQFF	TGTGCCAGCAGCTTAAGTGGGGGAGGGCCCATTGAGCAGTTCTTC
TRBV7-9	TRBJ1-2	NA	NA	CASSHPSRGYTF	TGTGCCAGCAGCCATCCTAGCCGCGGCTACACCTTC
TRBV7-8	TRBJ2-4	NA	NA	CASSQIEGVAKNIQYF	TGTGCCAGCAGCCAAATTGAGGGCGTAGCCAAAAACATTCAGTACTTC
TRBV4-1	TRBJ1-1	TRBD1	few	CASSYLQGRTEAFF	TGCGCCAGCAGCTATCTACAGGGGAGGACTGAAGCTTTCTTT
TRBV28	TRBJ1-2	NA	NA	CASSSTGWVFGYTF	TGTGCCAGCAGTTCGACAGGCTGGGTTTTCGGCTACACCTTC
TRBV7-2	TRBJ2-1	NA	few	CASSLVGVEQFF	TGTGCCAGCAGCTTAGTGGGAGTTGAGCAGTTCTTC
TRBV4-2	TRBJ2-2	NA	NA	CASSLGAANTGELFF	TGTGCCAGCAGTCTAGGGGCGGCTAACACCGGGGAGCTGTTTTTT
TRBV7-2	TRBJ2-3	TRBD2	NA	CASSLIAGGPWSTDTQYF	TGTGCCAGCAGCTTAATAGCGGGAGGGCCGTGGAGCACAGATACGCAGTATTTT